The source of this T cell receptor beta chain is a study of radiotherapy plus CTLA-4 blockade in lung cancer. Study-level results: In blood, TCR clones derived from the tumor expanded after radiotherapy plus ipilimumab. The best prediction of response reportedly came from early blood T cell clone dynamics, with interferon-beta.

Clones were sequenced by immunoSEQ multiplex PCR, and TCRdb holds only the in-frame ones, with some missing. The sample lists 34,000 or so clones, 70% to 80% occurring once. The CDR3 covers 17 residues. Germline-derived CDR1 and CDR2 are SGHRS and YFSETQ. V dropped 0 bases and J dropped 1 base, with 13 bases sitting between them. In the case of this clone: What it binds is unknown.

The specimen comprised peripheral blood, sampled from a patient treated with radiotherapy plus ipilimumab. The sequence was collected from a human donor with non-small cell lung cancer that progressed on radiotherapy plus ipilimumab. The chain recombines TRBV5-1 with TRBJ2-2; maybe TRBD1 (6 bases). CDR3 loop: CASSLGWTAENTGELFF. DNA for the CDR3: TGCGCCAGCAGCTTGGGGTGGACAGCCGAGAACACCGGGGAGCTGTTTTTT. Using reference TRBV5-1 and TRBJ2-2 for the parts outside the CDR3, the full variable domain is KAGVTQTPRYLIKTRGQQVTLSCSPISGHRSVSWYQQTPGQGLQFLFEYFSETQRNKGNFPGRFSGRQFSNSRSEMNVSTLELGDSALYLCASSLGWTAENTGELFFGEGSRLTVL.